The 22 T cell receptor beta chains below all came from one sample that was sequenced in a study of cytomegalovirus exposure and HLA in healthy donors. The study ran its PCR with 60 Vbeta and 13 Jbeta primers. Method: immunoSEQ multiplex PCR; TCRdb's copy keeps in-frame clones and lacks some. The sample has approximately 190,000 clones, around four fifths seen once; the top ten hold around 2.8%. Sequencing used PBMCs. The origin of the receptors is a woman aged 45-59 years in good health and CMV-seropositive.

This chain joins TRBV18 and TRBJ2-7; D might be TRBD1 (7 bases). V lost 0 bases to trimming and J lost 3 bases, with 12 bases between them. The CDR3 loop spans 15 amino acids. Germline CDR1 is KGHSH and CDR2 is LQKENI. The CDR3 bases are TGTGCCAGCTCACCACCCCAGGGGGGACTCTACGAGCAGTACTTC. This gives the protein CASSPPQGGLYEQYF.

The J gene is TRBJ1-6, the V gene TRBV10-3, with unresolved D. Germline CDR1 ENHRY, CDR2 SYGVKD. V lost 2 bases to trimming and J lost 7 bases, with 15 bases between them. The CDR3 has 16 amino acids. The CDR3 DNA sequence: TGTGCCATCAGTGAGCAGGTTGTCGCCTCAAATTCACCCCTCCACTTT. It translates to CAISEQVVASNSPLHF.

A word on this clone: No DNA is shown, since the ends of the CDR3 on it are uncertain; the CDR3 is the one TCRdb lists. The V gene is TRBV19, the J gene TRBJ2-7; the D call in the table, TRBD1, was not verified against the DNA. CDR1 LNHDA and CDR2 SQIVND come from the germline V gene (reference sequence). Counting both end residues, the CDR3 totals 15 amino acids. CDR3 in amino acids: CASRLTGGYFGEQYF.

J is TRBJ2-7 and V is TRBV6-6; 10 nucleotides agree with TRBD1. Germline V CDR1 and CDR2: MNHNY, SVGAGI (reference sequence). This CDR3 has 14 residues. J lost 4 bases, V lost 8 bases, and 8 bases had no gene match. CDR3 DNA sequence: TGTGCCAGCGGACAGGGGGTCAGCTTATACGAGCAGTACTTC. Protein sequence: CASGQGVSLYEQYF.

This chain joins TRBV6-5 and TRBJ2-5; possible D gene TRBD1, 5 bases. The CDR3 is 16 residues long. V lost 0 bases, J lost 5 bases, and 16 bases lay in between. The germline V gene has CDR1 MNHEY and CDR2 SVGAGI. In DNA form, the CDR3 reads TGTGCCAGCAGTTACTCTCTATCAGGGCCCGGGGAGACCCAGTACTTC. Translated, it gives CASSYSLSGPGETQYF.

The rearrangement joins TRBV6-1 to TRBJ1-2, with 10 bases lining up with TRBD1. With 4 bases clipped from V and 8 bases from J, the junction kept 7 bases outside the gene matches. The CDR3 totals 14 residues. Germline CDR1 MNHNS, CDR2 SASEGT. CDR3 in amino acids: CASSGEGTGAGYTF. DNA for the CDR3: TGTGCCAGCAGTGGAGAGGGGACAGGGGCCGGCTACACCTTC.

The rearrangement links TRBV29-1 to TRBJ2-1, with TRBD1 as a possible D gene (6 bases). This CDR3 contains 14 residues. Per the germline V gene, CDR1 is SQVTM and CDR2 is ANQGSEA. The CDR3 here is CSVTGFSVYNEQFF. CDR3 DNA sequence: TGCAGTGTCACAGGGTTTAGCGTATACAATGAGCAGTTCTTC.

The V call is TRBV2, the J call TRBJ1-4, with D tentatively TRBD1 (5 bases). Germline V gene data show CDR1 as SNHLY and CDR2 as FYNNEI. V shed 7 bases and J shed 4 bases, with 7 bases lying between them. The CDR3 runs to 12 residues. For the CDR3, the DNA is TGTGCCAGCAAACAGGTTAATGAAAAACTGTTTTTT. Its protein product is CASKQVNEKLFF.

V gene TRBV7-9 combines with J gene TRBJ2-5; TRBD1 agrees at 8 bases. After removal of 3 bases from V and 4 bases from J, the junction contained 7 bases not matched to a gene. This CDR3 region has 15 residues. In germline, CDR1 is SEHNR, CDR2 FQNEAQ (reference sequence). For the CDR3, the DNA is TGTGCCAGCAGCTTTGGACAGGGTATGATAGAGACCCAGTACTTC. As protein: CASSFGQGMIETQYF.

The chain recombines TRBV6-1 with TRBJ1-5; 7 bases are shared with TRBD1. Germline values: CDR1 MNHNS, CDR2 SASEGT. V was clipped by 7 bases and J by 5 bases; unmatched bases: 5. CDR3 length: 13 residues. The CDR3 loop is CASTDRADQPQHF. DNA for the CDR3: TGTGCCAGCACCGACAGGGCGGATCAGCCCCAGCATTTT.

This chain links TRBV11-2 with TRBJ2-3; 10 nucleotides align to TRBD1. This CDR3 has 16 residues. Per the germline V gene, CDR1 is SGHAT and CDR2 is FQNNGV. V dropped 2 bases and J dropped 3; count of bases not matched to a gene: 5. The CDR3 DNA reads TGTGCCAGCAGCTTACGCCCGGGACAGGGGACAGATACGCAGTATTTT. Encoded protein: CASSLRPGQGTDTQYF.

V gene TRBV6-1 combines with J gene TRBJ1-6; D call uncertain. The CDR3 totals 13 residues. Trimming stripped 7 bases from V and 10 bases from J, with 14 bases between. Germline V gene data show CDR1 as MNHNS and CDR2 as SASEGT. The CDR3 DNA reads as TGTGCCAGCACCCGGGGAGTCGAGTCACCCCTCCACTTT. Its translation is CASTRGVESPLHF.

The CDR3 reads CASRSSGGAAGELFF. As DNA, the CDR3 is TGTGCCAGCAGGTCTAGCGGGGGGGCCGCCGGGGAGCTGTTTTTT. V usage is TRBV5-4 and J usage is TRBJ2-2; the match to TRBD2 covers 12 bases. The junction had 5 bases not matched to a gene; V was cut back by 5 bases and J by 6 bases. CDR3 size: 15 residues. Germline V gene lookup returns CDR1 SGHNT and CDR2 YYREEE (reference sequence).

This clone has only one observation. The chain uses TRBV5-4 and TRBJ2-2, with 9 bases aligning to TRBD1. The CDR3 contains 16 residues. Germline trimming cut 3 bases from V and 6 bases from J; bases unmatched to any gene: 9. Germline lookup yields CDR1 SGHNT and CDR2 YYREEE (reference sequence). CDR3 loop: CASSYPQGAGAGELFF. For the CDR3, the DNA is TGTGCCAGCAGCTATCCACAGGGGGCAGGGGCCGGGGAGCTGTTTTTT.

The V call is TRBV6-6, the J call TRBJ2-7; D possibly corresponds to TRBD2 (5 bases). The CDR3 has 13 amino acids. V lost 2 bases and J 6 bases, leaving 11 bases between the germline ends. The germline V gene has CDR1 MNHNY and CDR2 SVGAGI (reference sequence). The CDR3 nucleotides are TGTGCCAGCAGTTACATCTCCGAGGGCGAGCAGTACTTC. Protein: CASSYISEGEQYF.

The chain links TRBV6-1 to TRBJ2-2, with TRBD1 matching over 11 bases. Germline CDR1 and CDR2: MNHNS and SASEGT. The CDR3 is 15 amino acids. Germline trimming cut 6 bases from V and 7 bases from J; bases unmatched to any gene: 7. The CDR3 sequence: CASRADRGRIGELFF. CDR3 DNA: TGTGCCAGCAGGGCGGACAGGGGGCGCATCGGGGAGCTGTTTTTT.

The chain employs TRBV5-6 and TRBJ2-2, with D tentatively TRBD1 (5 bases). Germline loops: CDR1 SGHDT, CDR2 YYEEEE. The CDR3 is made up of 17 amino acids. V lost 0 bases and J 4 bases, leaving 16 bases between the germline ends. CDR3: CASSLAIRQMATGELFF. CDR3 bases: TGTGCCAGCAGCTTGGCCATTAGACAGATGGCCACCGGGGAGCTGTTTTTT.

CDR3 amino acids: CASSQATNYNEQFF. As DNA, the CDR3 is TGCGCCAGCAGCCAGGCAACTAATTACAATGAGCAGTTCTTC. The rearrangement links TRBV4-3 to TRBJ2-1; the D is unclear. The CDR3 is 14 amino acids. Looked up from germline, CDR1 is LGHNA and CDR2 is YSLEER. V shed 3 bases and J shed 4 bases, with 10 bases lying between them.

This chain uses TRBV2 with TRBJ1-2, with a tentative D call TRBD1 (6 bases). The V and J ends lost 3 bases and 4 bases respectively, with 9 bases between them. Germline CDR1 SNHLY, CDR2 FYNNEI. The CDR3 length is 13 residues. The CDR3 region has the DNA TGTGCCAGCAGTGACAGGGGCTCCTATGGCTACACCTTC. This translates into CASSDRGSYGYTF.

This clone was counted between two and nine times. The gene calls are TRBV4-1 and TRBJ1-4, with 11 bases fitting TRBD1. The V gene end was trimmed by 4 bases and the J gene end by 4 bases; junction bases not matched to a gene: 8. Looked up from germline, CDR1 is MGHRA and CDR2 is YSYEKL. This CDR3 is built from 17 residues. CDR3 in DNA: TGCGCCAGCAGCCCCTCGGACAGGGGGCTGATTAATGAAAAACTGTTTTTT. Its protein is CASSPSDRGLINEKLFF.

The rearrangement links TRBV5-1 to TRBJ2-7, with 9 bases aligning to TRBD1. The CDR3 is 13 residues long. V lost 4 bases and J lost 3; bases outside the gene matches: 2. Per germline, CDR1 SGHRS and CDR2 YFSETQ. CDR3 DNA sequence: TGCGCCAGCAGCATGGGACAGGGCTACGAGCAGTACTTC. Encoded protein: CASSMGQGYEQYF. Full variable domain (rest looked up from reference TRBV5-1 and TRBJ2-7): KAGVTQTPRYLIKTRGQQVTLSCSPISGHRSVSWYQQTPGQGLQFLFEYFSETQRNKGNFPGRFSGRQFSNSRSEMNVSTLELGDSALYLCASSMGQGYEQYFGPGTRLTVT.

V is TRBV19 and J is TRBJ2-2; the match to TRBD2 covers 7 bases. V was pared by 6 bases and J by 1 base, with 2 bases of the junction left unmatched. CDR1 is LNHDA and CDR2 is SQIVND in the germline V gene (reference sequence). The CDR3 has 14 residues. In DNA, the CDR3 is TGTGCCAGTAGAGGGGAGGGGAACACCGGGGAGCTGTTTTTT. It is translated as CASRGEGNTGELFF.